The 27 T cell receptor beta chains below come from one sample, sequenced in a study of shared clonotypes between healthy human individuals. Naive-designated CD8 cells lacked CD45RO, were positively enriched for CCR7, and omitted terminally differentiated effector memory CD45RA+ cells. Produced via immunoSEQ multiplex PCR; TCRdb's table is partial and in-frame only. Found here are around 1.9 million clones, 85% to 95% of them singletons; the top ten hold 1.5% to 2%. The specimen sequenced was naive CD8+ T cells from PBMCs. Source of these receptors: a man between 18 and 29 years old in good health. Some clones in this sample may be carry-over from other donors' samples.

The V and J genes are TRBV4-2 and TRBJ2-4; the D gene could be TRBD1 or TRBD2 (6 bases each). Trimming left V 1 base short and J 1 base short, with 20 bases between. Germline V gene data show CDR1 as LGHNA and CDR2 as YNFKEQ. The CDR3 has 19 amino acids. The CDR3 DNA sequence: TGTGCCAGCAGCCAAGCAAGGGGGGCGATTTTAAAGGCCAAAAACATTCAGTACTTC. Translating it yields CASSQARGAILKAKNIQYF.

Details on this clone: Distinct nucleotide sequences in the sample also encode this CDR3. The V gene is TRBV27, the J gene TRBJ2-7; unclear D gene. Trimming took off 6 bases at V and 1 base at J, with 10 bases between the two ends. The CDR3 sequence is 13 residues long. Germline lookup yields CDR1 MNHEY and CDR2 SMNVEV (reference sequence). This chain's CDR3 is CASSPRLSYEQYF. In DNA, the CDR3 is TGTGCCAGCAGCCCAAGACTGTCCTACGAGCAGTACTTC.

The chain links TRBV27 to TRBJ2-2; 7 bases agree with TRBD1. Germline trimming cut 9 bases from V and 5 bases from J; bases unmatched to any gene: 9. Germline CDR1 reads MNHEY; CDR2 reads SMNVEV (reference sequence). This CDR3 spans 14 amino acids. In DNA, the CDR3 is TGTGCCAGTCAGGTGACAGGGAGAACCGGGGAGCTGTTTTTT. Encoded protein: CASQVTGRTGELFF.

The count of this clone is one. CDR3 sequence reads: CASRHPGQGDEQYF. Here the CDR3 DNA reads TGTGCCAGCAGGCATCCGGGACAGGGAGACGAGCAGTACTTC. The V and J genes are TRBV7-2 and TRBJ2-7; TRBD1 matches at 9 bases. CDR1 SGHTA and CDR2 FQGNSA come from the germline V gene. The CDR3 is 14 residues long. The J segment lost 5 bases and the V segment lost 6 bases, leaving 8 bases of the junction unmatched. Full variable domain (remainder filled in from reference TRBV7-2 and TRBJ2-7): GAGVSQSPSNKVTEKGKDVELRCDPISGHTALYWYRQSLGQGLEFLIYFQGNSAPDKSGLPSDRFSAERTGGSVSTLTIQRTQQEDSAVYLCASRHPGQGDEQYFGPGTRLTVT.

This clone has a single count. The DNA for the CDR3 is TGTGCCAGCAGCCTCTCCCGGGCTATCGAGCAGTACTTC. It codes for CASSLSRAIEQYF. This sequence joins TRBV7-6 and TRBJ2-7, with no clear D. Per the germline V gene, CDR1 is SGHVS and CDR2 is FNYEAQ. The CDR3 loop spans 13 amino acids. Between the trimmed V and J ends, which lost 5 bases and 6 bases, there was a span of 14 bases.

The chain combines TRBV27 with TRBJ2-5, with D perhaps TRBD1 (6 bases). This CDR3 contains 15 residues. Deletions cut 5 bases from V and 4 bases from J, with 17 bases between. Germline values: CDR1 MNHEY, CDR2 SMNVEV (reference sequence). CDR3 residues: CASSLGRGVSETQYF. The CDR3 nucleotides read TGTGCCAGCAGTCTGGGCAGGGGAGTCTCAGAGACCCAGTACTTC.

Points on this clone: The sample carries other DNA sequences with the same CDR3. The gene calls are TRBV9 and TRBJ2-1; D remains unclear. V was cut by 5 bases and J by 0 bases, with 9 bases left in between. The CDR3 contains 14 residues. Germline CDR1 reads SGDLS; CDR2 reads YYNGEE. The CDR3 is CASSPRSSYNEQFF. The CDR3, as DNA: TGTGCCAGCAGTCCACGCAGCTCCTACAATGAGCAGTTCTTC.

The V gene is TRBV7-6, the J gene TRBJ2-2, with D hard to call. Germline loops: CDR1 SGHVS, CDR2 FNYEAQ. This CDR3 has 12 residues. Trimming took 5 bases from V and 3 from J, leaving 4 bases between them. For the CDR3, the DNA is TGTGCCAGCAGCCCTCACACCGGGGAGCTGTTTTTT. This sequence encodes CASSPHTGELFF.

V usage is TRBV28 and J usage is TRBJ1-1; 10 bases match TRBD1. The germline gives CDR1 MDHEN, CDR2 SYDVKM. With 3 bases clipped from V and 0 bases from J, the junction kept 7 bases outside the gene matches. The CDR3 has 17 amino acids. The CDR3 region is CASSFSRGQGMNTEAFF. DNA of the CDR3: TGTGCCAGCAGTTTTTCTCGGGGACAGGGGATGAACACTGAAGCTTTCTTT.

The V call is TRBV4-1, the J call TRBJ2-1, with TRBD2 identical over 9 bases. CDR1 and CDR2 (germline): MGHRA, YSYEKL. J was trimmed by 7 bases and V by 0 bases; bases with no gene match: 7. CDR3 length: 16 residues. CDR3 protein: CASSQDTASGINEQFF. DNA of the CDR3: TGCGCCAGCAGCCAAGATACGGCTAGCGGGATAAATGAGCAGTTCTTC.

The rearrangement joins TRBV27 to TRBJ2-3; 10 bases fit TRBD2. Trimming took 9 bases from V and 6 from J; bases not matched to a gene: 12. Germline V lookup: CDR1 MNHEY, CDR2 SMNVEV (reference sequence). CDR3 length: 15 residues. CDR3 sequence: CASAIGTSESDTQYF. In nucleotides, the CDR3 is TGTGCCAGTGCGATAGGGACTAGCGAATCCGATACGCAGTATTTT.

The rearrangement uses TRBV19 and TRBJ2-3, with unresolved D. This CDR3 contains 16 residues. Trimming left V 3 bases short and J 0 bases short, with 13 bases between. CDR1 and CDR2 (germline): LNHDA, SQIVND (reference sequence). The CDR3 region is CASSIPSSFSTDTQYF. CDR3 bases: TGTGCCAGTAGTATCCCCTCGTCCTTCAGCACAGATACGCAGTATTTT.

This rearrangement joins TRBV27 to TRBJ1-4; no clear D gene. Germline V gene sequence: CDR1 MNHEY, CDR2 SMNVEV (reference sequence). V lost 2 bases and J 0 bases, leaving 7 bases between the germline ends. The CDR3 runs to 15 residues. DNA for the CDR3: TGTGCCAGCAGTTTACAGTCGACAACTAATGAAAAACTGTTTTTT. It specifies CASSLQSTTNEKLFF.

This sequence joins TRBV6-6 and TRBJ2-7, with D uncertain. CDR3 length: 14 amino acids. The V and J ends lost 4 bases and 4 bases respectively, with 14 bases between them. CDR1 and CDR2 (germline): MNHNY, SVGAGI (reference sequence). This CDR3 is CASSLEPGDYEQYF. CDR3 bases: TGTGCCAGCAGTTTGGAACCGGGTGATTACGAGCAGTACTTC.

The rearrangement links TRBV27 to TRBJ2-1; 10 nucleotides agree with TRBD1. The V gene end was trimmed by 5 bases and the J gene end by 10 bases; junction bases not matched to a gene: 17. The CDR3 is 17 amino acids. Germline V gene sequence: CDR1 MNHEY, CDR2 SMNVEV (reference sequence). CDR3 sequence (DNA): TGTGCCAGCAGTCCCAGGGGGGGACAGGGGAAAAGGGGCGAGCAGTTCTTC. Protein sequence: CASSPRGGQGKRGEQFF.

This CDR3 reads CASSLVKDTQYF. CDR3 nucleotides: TGTGCCAGCAGCTTAGTGAAGGATACGCAGTATTTT. The chain has TRBV11-3 and TRBJ2-3; D call uncertain. The length of the CDR3 is 12 residues. With 1 base removed from V and 6 bases from J, the gap between germline ends came to 5 bases. CDR1 and CDR2 from the germline V gene are SGHNT and YENEEA.

The chain uses TRBV4-2 and TRBJ2-7; D is possibly TRBD1 (6 bases). The CDR3 covers 17 residues. Trimming removed 0 bases from V and 1 base from J, with 16 bases in between. CDR1 and CDR2 from the germline V gene are LGHNA and YNFKEQ. The CDR3 region is CASSQDLEGGRSYEQYF. DNA of the CDR3: TGTGCCAGCAGCCAAGATCTGGAAGGGGGTCGGTCCTACGAGCAGTACTTC.

The chain combines TRBV10-3 with TRBJ1-1, with 7 bases lining up with TRBD1. V lost 3 bases, J lost 6 bases, and 4 bases stayed unmatched. The CDR3 covers 13 residues. The germline V gene encodes CDR1 ENHRY and CDR2 SYGVKD. The CDR3 bases are TGTGCCATCAGTGATGGACAGGTATCTGAAGCTTTCTTT. Translated, it gives CAISDGQVSEAFF.

The CDR3 sequence is CASSFGGRDYQETQYF. The CDR3 region has the DNA TGTGCCAGCAGCTTTGGTGGACGAGACTATCAAGAGACCCAGTACTTC. This chain joins TRBV7-9 and TRBJ2-5; D is possibly TRBD2 (5 bases). Germline CDR1 is SEHNR and CDR2 is FQNEAQ (reference sequence). The length of the CDR3 is 16 residues. Trimming took off 3 bases at V and 2 bases at J, with 16 bases between the two ends.

The V call is TRBV27, the J call TRBJ2-1, with a weak D call TRBD2 (6 bases). The germline CDR1 and CDR2 sequences are MNHEY and SMNVEV (reference sequence). The CDR3 is 19 residues long. V was cut by 5 bases and J by 0 bases, with 23 bases left in between. CDR3 in DNA: TGTGCCAGCAGTCCCCTGGTTAGTAGCGGAGGTGTCTCCTACAATGAGCAGTTCTTC. This gives the protein CASSPLVSSGGVSYNEQFF.

The chain recombines TRBV7-8 with TRBJ2-2, with D possibly being TRBD2 (6 bases). Trimming removed 5 bases from V and 7 bases from J, with 26 bases in between. Germline CDR1 SGHVS, CDR2 FQNEAQ. CDR3 length: 18 residues. CDR3 sequence reads: CASSALLISGRSGGELFF. The CDR3 nucleotides are TGTGCCAGCAGCGCACTATTAATTAGCGGTAGGAGTGGCGGGGAGCTGTTTTTT.

This clone was seen only a few times. The V call is TRBV9, the J call TRBJ1-1; 7 bases map to TRBD1. CDR1 and CDR2 (germline): SGDLS, YYNGEE. The CDR3 loop spans 14 amino acids. Unmatched junction bases numbered 9, after V lost 3 bases and J lost 7 bases. CDR3 in amino acids: CASSETGNRGEAFF. The CDR3 coding sequence is TGTGCCAGCAGCGAGACAGGGAATAGGGGTGAAGCTTTCTTT.

The CDR3 loop reads CASRPEGTYEQYF. CDR3 coding DNA: TGTGCCAGTAGACCCGAGGGGACCTACGAGCAGTACTTC. V and J are TRBV19 and TRBJ2-7; perhaps D is TRBD1 or TRBD2 (5 bases each). From germline, CDR1 is LNHDA and CDR2 SQIVND (reference sequence). The CDR3 is 13 residues long. Between the trimmed V and J ends, which lost 6 bases and 2 bases, there was a span of 11 bases.

This chain joins TRBV7-9 and TRBJ1-1; D call uncertain. The CDR3 length is 14 residues. V was shortened by 1 base and J by 7 bases, with 13 bases between the two germline ends. The germline V gene has CDR1 SEHNR and CDR2 FQNEAQ (reference sequence). The DNA of the CDR3 is TGTGCCAGCAGCTTAGTAGTTTCGGGGATTGAAGCTTTCTTT. Its protein product is CASSLVVSGIEAFF.

The chain couples TRBV30 to TRBJ1-2; 7 positions agree with TRBD1. Per germline, CDR1 GTSNPN and CDR2 SVGIG (reference sequence). Germline trimming cut 1 base from V and 2 bases from J; bases unmatched to any gene: 4. The CDR3 covers 14 residues. The CDR3 bases are TGTGCCTGGAGTGCCGGACAGGCCAACTATGGCTACACCTTC. Its protein is CAWSAGQANYGYTF.

This chain joins TRBV5-1 and TRBJ2-5; D is ambiguous. The germline V and J ends were trimmed by 0 bases and 3 bases, with 9 bases remaining between them. Germline CDR1 and CDR2: SGHRS and YFSETQ. There are 14 residues in the CDR3. CDR3 protein: CASSLDAREETQYF. The CDR3 coding sequence is TGCGCCAGCAGCTTGGATGCCAGAGAAGAGACCCAGTACTTC.

The rearrangement joins TRBV4-1 to TRBJ2-3, with D possibly matching TRBD2 (6 bases). CDR3 length: 18 amino acids. V gave up 0 bases and J gave up 1 base, with 17 bases separating them. Germline CDR1 MGHRA, CDR2 YSYEKL. The CDR3 nucleotides are TGCGCCAGCAGCCAAGAGTCCCTTGGGGGGATGGGCACAGATACGCAGTATTTT. Its translation is CASSQESLGGMGTDTQYF.